This T cell receptor (beta chain) was recorded in a study of cytomegalovirus exposure and HLA in healthy donors. Use of 60 Vbeta and 13 Jbeta primers characterized the PCR. Sequenced by immunoSEQ multiplex PCR; TCRdb stores in-frame clones only, minus some. The data contain about 170,000 clones, approximately 78% of them seen just once; the ten biggest clones take up less than 15%. This CDR3 comprises 15 residues. CDR1 is MGHRA, CDR2 YSYEKL, per germline. Losses at the gene ends were 4 bases for V and 2 bases for J; bases not matched to a gene: 5. Sequences were obtained from PBMCs. The J gene is TRBJ2-7, the V gene TRBV4-1; 10 bases are shared with TRBD1. This clonotype originated in a woman aged 45 to 65 in good health and CMV-seropositive. This CDR3 is CASSLGQGDAYEQYF. Written as DNA, the CDR3 is TGCGCCAGCAGCCTTGGACAGGGGGATGCCTACGAGCAGTACTTC.